The 16 T cell receptor beta chains below were found in one sample sequenced in a study of CD8 T cells in Susac syndrome. Roughly 0.45 to 1 ug RNA was reverse transcribed with random hexamers. TCRdb re-analysed the immunoSEQ multiplex PCR reads in MiXCR, keeping a single row per CDR3 protein. The table has 400,000 to 550,000 distinct CDR3 sequences, more than 80% seen once. The sequenced sample consisted of CD8+ T cells from PBMCs. These receptors all come from a human donor with multiple sclerosis.

The chain links TRBV29-1 to TRBJ1-4; no definite D call. CDR3 length equals 15 residues. V gave up 4 bases and J gave up 3 bases, with 15 bases separating them. Germline assignment: CDR1 SQVTM and CDR2 ANQGSEA. CDR3 nucleotides: TGCAGCGTTGGGCTCACGGGGATGCCTAATGAAAAACTGTTTTTT. It yields the protein CSVGLTGMPNEKLFF.

This clonotype was observed a few times. The V call is TRBV5-1, the J call TRBJ2-1, with TRBD2 matching 11 bases. This CDR3 region has 17 residues. The ends lost 4 bases at V and 3 bases at J; junction bases unmatched: 9. Germline V gene sequence: CDR1 SGHRS, CDR2 YFSETQ. The CDR3 loop is CASSPTTSGGYYNEQFF. CDR3 in DNA: TGCGCCAGCAGCCCGACAACTAGCGGGGGCTACTACAATGAGCAGTTCTTC.

The V gene is TRBV4-1, the J gene TRBJ1-2; the D is unclear. V dropped 3 bases and J dropped 1 base, with 12 bases sitting between them. The CDR3 extends over 15 amino acids. CDR1 is MGHRA and CDR2 is YSYEKL in the germline V gene. CDR3 loop: CASSHKAELNYGYTF. Written as DNA, the CDR3 is TGCGCCAGCAGCCATAAGGCAGAACTTAACTATGGCTACACCTTC.

The chain employs TRBV7-6 and TRBJ2-2; D is possibly TRBD2 (6 bases). CDR3 length: 16 amino acids. The V end was cut by 0 bases, the J end by 4 bases, with 12 bases between. The germline V gene has CDR1 SGHVS and CDR2 FNYEAQ. The DNA for the CDR3 is TGTGCCAGCAGCTTAGCCCTGACTAGTTCCACCGGGGAGCTGTTTTTT. Its protein product is CASSLALTSSTGELFF.

The chain employs TRBV4-1 and TRBJ1-1, with D perhaps TRBD1 (6 bases). Germline V CDR1 and CDR2: MGHRA, YSYEKL. CDR3 length: 12 residues. V was cut by 3 bases and J by 8 bases, with 10 bases left in between. This chain's CDR3 is CASSQADREAFF. The CDR3 nucleotides read TGCGCCAGCAGCCAGGCTGACAGGGAAGCTTTCTTT.

The rearrangement joins TRBV20-1 to TRBJ1-6; 7 nucleotides align to TRBD1. Germline CDR1 is DFQATT and CDR2 is SNEGSKA (reference sequence). This CDR3 contains 17 residues. V was clipped by 4 bases and J by 6 bases; unmatched bases: 15. This CDR3 reads CSAIVPPGTAFNSPLHF. CDR3 sequence (DNA): TGCAGTGCTATCGTACCCCCCGGGACAGCGTTTAATTCACCCCTCCACTTT.

The chain employs TRBV28 and TRBJ2-7; the D gene is possibly TRBD2 (7 bases). V lost 2 bases, J lost 2 bases, and 16 bases lay in between. Germline V gene sequence: CDR1 MDHEN, CDR2 SYDVKM. The CDR3 is 16 residues long. Written as DNA, the CDR3 is TGTGCCAGCAGTTTAGTTGGGGGGGCCCAACCCTACGAGCAGTACTTC. This translates into CASSLVGGAQPYEQYF.

The table lists this clonotype with a few counts. The chain employs TRBV7-2 and TRBJ2-7; D uncertain. Germline CDR1 reads SGHTA; CDR2 reads FQGNSA. This CDR3 is 13 amino acids long. V was shortened by 3 bases and J by 4 bases, with 10 bases between the two germline ends. CDR3 bases: TGTGCCAGCAGCTTTGCTGCGGCATACGAGCAGTACTTC. This encodes CASSFAAAYEQYF.

The chain links TRBV9 to TRBJ2-1; 11 nucleotides agree with TRBD2. The CDR3 covers 14 residues. Germline V CDR1 and CDR2: SGDLS, YYNGEE. Unmatched junction bases numbered 3, after V lost 5 bases and J lost 5 bases. The CDR3 sequence is CASRPSGGHNEQFF. For the CDR3, the DNA is TGTGCCAGCAGACCTAGCGGGGGGCACAATGAGCAGTTCTTC.

This chain connects TRBV7-2 to TRBJ2-1, with 8 bases lining up with TRBD2. With 4 bases clipped from V and 8 bases from J, the junction kept 13 bases outside the gene matches. This CDR3 spans 16 amino acids. The germline gives CDR1 SGHTA, CDR2 FQGNSA. This chain's CDR3 is CASSSPGGSGGDEQFF. CDR3 sequence (DNA): TGTGCCAGCAGCTCCCCGGGGGGAAGCGGGGGCGATGAGCAGTTCTTC.

The rearrangement uses TRBV2 and TRBJ1-6; D unresolved. The CDR3 is 14 amino acids. Per germline, CDR1 SNHLY and CDR2 FYNNEI. Trimming pared 10 bases from V and 2 bases from J, leaving 12 bases between. The DNA of the CDR3 is TGTGCCAATCAGGAACTCGCCTATAATTCACCCCTCCACTTT. It translates to CANQELAYNSPLHF.

V gene TRBV6-2 or TRBV6-3 combines with J gene TRBJ2-1; the D gene could be TRBD1 or TRBD2 (5 bases each). Looked up from germline, CDR1 is MNHEY and CDR2 is SVGEGT. The CDR3 loop spans 14 amino acids. V dropped 2 bases and J dropped 10 bases, with 15 bases sitting between them. The CDR3 spells CASSYAPKGDEQFF. The CDR3 bases are TGTGCCAGCAGTTACGCTCCGAAAGGGGACGAGCAGTTCTTC.

Only one count was recorded for this clonotype. The chain carries TRBV20-1 and TRBJ1-5; 9 nucleotides match TRBD1. The germline V gene encodes CDR1 DFQATT and CDR2 SNEGSKA (reference sequence). The CDR3 totals 15 residues. J lost 4 bases, V lost 5 bases, and 9 bases had no gene match. CDR3: CSAHPGQGLNQPQHF. CDR3 nucleotide sequence: TGCAGTGCTCATCCGGGACAGGGACTTAATCAGCCCCAGCATTTT.

This clonotype was counted between two and nine times. This rearrangement joins TRBV15 to TRBJ2-7, with 9 bases that match TRBD1. This CDR3 contains 16 residues. Germline V gene lookup returns CDR1 LNHNV and CDR2 YYDKDF (reference sequence). V dropped 5 bases and J dropped 2; count of bases not matched to a gene: 10. The chain's CDR3 is CATSGTGQGSTYEQYF. DNA of the CDR3: TGTGCCACCAGCGGGACTGGACAGGGGTCGACCTACGAGCAGTACTTC.

CDR3 DNA: TGTGCCATCAGTGAGTCCGGGTACACTGAAGCTTTCTTT. It translates to CAISESGYTEAFF. The genes are TRBV10-3 and TRBJ1-1; D is unclear. V shed 0 bases and J shed 3 bases, with 5 bases lying between them. CDR3 length equals 13 residues. Germline V lookup: CDR1 ENHRY, CDR2 SYGVKD.

The chain has TRBV19 and TRBJ1-2; maybe TRBD1 (5 bases). Germline V CDR1 and CDR2: LNHDA, SQIVND (reference sequence). Trimming removed 10 bases from V and 5 bases from J, with 14 bases in between. This CDR3 is built from 12 residues. CDR3 nucleotide sequence: TGTGCCACCCAAGGGGCGAGATATGGCTACACCTTC. It specifies CATQGARYGYTF.